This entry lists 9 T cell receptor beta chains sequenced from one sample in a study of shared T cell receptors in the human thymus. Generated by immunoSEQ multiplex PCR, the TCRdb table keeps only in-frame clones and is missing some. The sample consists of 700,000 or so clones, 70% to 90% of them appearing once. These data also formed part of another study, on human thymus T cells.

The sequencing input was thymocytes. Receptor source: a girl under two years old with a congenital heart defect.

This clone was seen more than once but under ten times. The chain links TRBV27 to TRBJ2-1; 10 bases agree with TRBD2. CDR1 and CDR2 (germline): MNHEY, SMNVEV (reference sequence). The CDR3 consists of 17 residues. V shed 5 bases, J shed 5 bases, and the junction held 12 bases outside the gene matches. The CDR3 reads CASSRRNLAGADNEQFF. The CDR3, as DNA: TGTGCCAGCAGTCGGCGGAATCTAGCGGGGGCCGACAATGAGCAGTTCTTC.

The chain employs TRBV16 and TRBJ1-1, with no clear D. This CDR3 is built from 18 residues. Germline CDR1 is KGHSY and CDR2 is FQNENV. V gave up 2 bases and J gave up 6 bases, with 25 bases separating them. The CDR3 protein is CASSQAPPREGGVAEAFF. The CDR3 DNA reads TGTGCCAGCAGCCAAGCCCCCCCTCGGGAGGGAGGAGTCGCTGAAGCTTTCTTT.

DNA for the CDR3: TGTGCCAGCAGTCCCCAGGGTTCCCCCTTCTCTGGGGCCAACGTCCTGACTTTC. Translated: CASSPQGSPFSGANVLTF. The V call is TRBV28, the J call TRBJ2-6, with a weak D call TRBD1 (5 bases). Trimming pared 5 bases from V and 0 bases from J, leaving 17 bases between. This CDR3 region has 18 residues. Germline V gene data show CDR1 as MDHEN and CDR2 as SYDVKM.

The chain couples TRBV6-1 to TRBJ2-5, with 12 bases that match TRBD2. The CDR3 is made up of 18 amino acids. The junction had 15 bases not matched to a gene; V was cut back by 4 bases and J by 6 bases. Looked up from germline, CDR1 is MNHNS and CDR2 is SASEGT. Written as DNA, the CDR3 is TGTGCCAGCAGTGCCCACACCTTTCTAGCGGGGGGGGAACAGACCCAGTACTTC. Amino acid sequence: CASSAHTFLAGGEQTQYF.

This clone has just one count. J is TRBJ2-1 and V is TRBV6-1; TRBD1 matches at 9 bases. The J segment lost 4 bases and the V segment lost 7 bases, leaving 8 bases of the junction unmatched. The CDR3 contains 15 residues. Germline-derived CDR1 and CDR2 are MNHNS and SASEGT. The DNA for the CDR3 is TGTGCCAGCACCGGTCGGGACAGGGTATACAATGAGCAGTTCTTC. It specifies CASTGRDRVYNEQFF.

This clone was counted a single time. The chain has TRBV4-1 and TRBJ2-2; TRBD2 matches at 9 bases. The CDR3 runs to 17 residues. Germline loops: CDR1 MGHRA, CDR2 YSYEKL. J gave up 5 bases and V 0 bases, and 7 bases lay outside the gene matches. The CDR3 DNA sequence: TGCGCCAGCAGCCAAGATGTTAGCGGGGGCGGAACCGGGGAGCTGTTTTTT. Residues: CASSQDVSGGGTGELFF.

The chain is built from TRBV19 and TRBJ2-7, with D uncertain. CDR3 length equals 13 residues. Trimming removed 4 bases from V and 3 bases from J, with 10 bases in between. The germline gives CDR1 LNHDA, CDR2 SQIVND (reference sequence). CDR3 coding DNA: TGTGCCAGTAGTACCCTAGGCGACTACGAGCAGTACTTC. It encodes CASSTLGDYEQYF.

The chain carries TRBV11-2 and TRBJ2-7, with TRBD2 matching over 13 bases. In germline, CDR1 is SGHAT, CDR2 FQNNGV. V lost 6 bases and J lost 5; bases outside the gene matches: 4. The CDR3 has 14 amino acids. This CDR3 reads CASSVTSGGDEQYF. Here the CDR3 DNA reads TGTGCCAGCAGTGTTACTAGCGGGGGGGACGAGCAGTACTTC.

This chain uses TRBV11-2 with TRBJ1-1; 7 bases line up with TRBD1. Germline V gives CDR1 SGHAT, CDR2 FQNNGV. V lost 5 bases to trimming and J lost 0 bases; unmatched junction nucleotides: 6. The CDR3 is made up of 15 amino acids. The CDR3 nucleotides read TGTGCCAGCAGCCCCCGACAGGGACTGAACACTGAAGCTTTCTTT. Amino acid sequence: CASSPRQGLNTEAFF.